This T cell receptor beta chain was sequenced for a study of beta chain features in type 1 diabetes. Study-wide findings and caveats: Patients with Type 1 diabetes showed moderately but significantly shorter TCRB CDR3s in all four CD4+ subsets.

The authors reverse transcribed all of the isolated RNA, so sequencing captured expressed TCRB transcripts. Generated by immunoSEQ multiplex PCR, the TCRdb table keeps only in-frame clones and is missing some. The data contain 300,000 to 400,000 clones, approximately 15% of them singletons. The CDR3 covers 14 residues. The germline V gene encodes CDR1 MDHEN and CDR2 SYDVKM. V was pared by 4 bases and J by 3 bases, with 13 bases between. This clone has more than one count but fewer than ten. Its matching antigen is unknown. The source of this sequence is a young woman with type 1 diabetes. Sequenced material: naive CD4+ T cells from blood. The chain carries TRBV28 and TRBJ2-7, with D perhaps TRBD1 (6 bases). In DNA, the CDR3 is TGTGCCAGCAGTTCTCCGGGACAATTCTACGAGCAGTACTTC. It specifies CASSSPGQFYEQYF.